This passage covers 22 T cell receptor beta chains from one sample sequenced in a study of response to subunit inactivated influenza vaccine. One entry per CDR3 protein results from TCRdb running MiXCR on the RT-PCR reads. This table holds roughly 500,000 distinct CDR3 sequences, under 30% found once. These data were also filed under a second study, of T cells expressing NK-cell markers. That report notes: cDNA encoding TCR beta was synthesized via 5'RACE template switching incorporating UMIs.

The source material was CD4+ T cells sorted from PBMCs, sampled 11 to 12 days after vaccination. All receptors come from a man between 50 and 59 years old who received an inactivated influenza vaccine.

CDR3 in amino acids: CASGGTSGGPNEQFF. In DNA, the CDR3 is TGTGCCAGCGGCGGGACTAGCGGGGGACCCAATGAGCAGTTCTTC. This chain connects TRBV11-2 to TRBJ2-1; 14 bases are a match to TRBD2. After removal of 8 bases from V and 6 bases from J, the junction contained 6 bases not matched to a gene. This CDR3 comprises 15 residues. Looked up from germline, CDR1 is SGHAT and CDR2 is FQNNGV.

This clonotype was seen ten or more times. The chain's CDR3 is CASSLEGIDEAFF. In DNA form, the CDR3 reads TGCGCCAGCAGCTTGGAAGGGATTGATGAAGCTTTCTTT. The gene calls are TRBV5-1 and TRBJ1-1; D unclear. V shed 0 bases and J shed 7 bases, with 10 bases lying between them. The germline gives CDR1 SGHRS, CDR2 YFSETQ. The CDR3 runs to 13 residues.

This clonotype was counted many times. The chain joins TRBV6-2 or TRBV6-3 to TRBJ2-1; 8 bases align to TRBD1. The CDR3 length is 14 residues. CDR1 is MNHEY and CDR2 is SVGEGT in the germline V gene. Unmatched junction bases numbered 10, after V lost 6 bases and J lost 9 bases. The CDR3 DNA follows: TGTGCCAGCAGAGACCAGGGGGCGCGTACTGAGCAGTTCTTC. It codes for CASRDQGARTEQFF.

This clonotype was counted many times. The V and J genes are TRBV12-3 or TRBV12-4 and TRBJ2-1, with a tentative D call TRBD2 (8 bases). V lost 6 bases and J 14 bases, leaving 26 bases between the germline ends. The CDR3 has 15 amino acids. DNA of the CDR3: TGTGCCAGCAGCTCCTCGGGGCTAGCGGGCAGGGGGGAGTTCTTC. This translates into CASSSSGLAGRGEFF.

CDR3: CASRVIAGGDFYEQYF. In DNA, the CDR3 is TGTGCCAGCAGGGTAATAGCGGGGGGCGACTTCTACGAGCAGTACTTC. The J gene is TRBJ2-7, the V gene TRBV6-2 or TRBV6-3, with 10 nucleotides matching TRBD2. Trimming took 6 bases from V and 3 from J; bases not matched to a gene: 11. The CDR3 is made up of 16 amino acids. From germline, CDR1 is MNHEY and CDR2 SVGEGT.

V is TRBV5-1 and J is TRBJ2-2; tentative D call: TRBD2 (5 bases). The CDR3 is 15 residues long. Germline V gives CDR1 SGHRS, CDR2 YFSETQ. V lost 6 bases, J lost 2 bases, and 14 bases lay in between. CDR3 amino acids: CASTPRGFNTGELFF. The CDR3 region has the DNA TGCGCCAGCACCCCCCGGGGTTTTAACACCGGGGAGCTGTTTTTT.

As concerns this clonotype: A clone one base away is much larger, so this may be a read error. The V and J genes are TRBV7-9 and TRBJ2-2; D remains unclear. The germline gives CDR1 SEHNR, CDR2 FQNEAQ (reference sequence). The CDR3 length is 14 residues. V was pared by 1 base and J by 1 base, with 4 bases between. As DNA, the CDR3 is TGTGCCAGCAGCTTAGTTGAGAACACCGGGGAGCTGTTTTTT. Translating gives CASSLVENTGELFF. The full variable domain, its missing parts supplied by reference TRBV7-9 and TRBJ2-2, is DTGVSQNPRHKITKRGQNVTFRCDPISEHNRLYWYRQTLGQGPEFLTYFQNEAQLEKSRLLSDRFSAERPKGSFSTLEIQRTEQGDSAMYLCASSLVENTGELFFGEGSRLTVL.

This clonotype occurred a few times. This chain connects TRBV4-2 to TRBJ1-4, with 8 bases fitting TRBD1. V dropped 1 base and J dropped 8; count of bases not matched to a gene: 6. The CDR3 loop spans 15 amino acids. Germline V lookup: CDR1 LGHNA, CDR2 YNFKEQ. CDR3 residues: CASSQAGGMGEKLFF. CDR3 bases: TGTGCCAGCAGCCAAGCAGGGGGCATGGGGGAAAAACTGTTTTTT.

There are a few counts of this clonotype. V gene TRBV28 combines with J gene TRBJ2-7; 7 bases map to TRBD2. This CDR3 contains 13 residues. V was pared by 6 bases and J by 4 bases, with 6 bases of the junction left unmatched. Germline V gives CDR1 MDHEN, CDR2 SYDVKM. CDR3 sequence: CASRRAGGYEQYF. CDR3 nucleotide sequence: TGTGCCAGCAGGAGGGCCGGGGGGTACGAGCAGTACTTC.

Only a few counts were recorded for this clonotype. The rearrangement links TRBV19 to TRBJ1-1; possibly TRBD1 for D (6 bases). CDR1 is LNHDA and CDR2 is SQIVND in the germline V gene (reference sequence). With 3 bases removed from V and 1 base from J, the gap between germline ends came to 12 bases. The CDR3 consists of 15 residues. CDR3 bases: TGTGCCAGTAGTATTTTGGGGGCAGGGAACACTGAAGCTTTCTTT. Its translation is CASSILGAGNTEAFF.

V is TRBV4-3 and J is TRBJ2-5; TRBD2 agrees at 11 bases. There are 16 residues in the CDR3. In germline, CDR1 is LGHNA, CDR2 YSLEER. Trimming cost V 4 bases and J 1 base; bases outside gene matches: 5. The DNA of the CDR3 is TGCGCCAGCAGCCGGGGACTAGCGGACCTCCAAGAGACCCAGTACTTC. This codes for CASSRGLADLQETQYF.

This clonotype was recorded at least ten times. The J gene is TRBJ2-1, the V gene TRBV10-2, with 9 bases lining up with TRBD2. The CDR3 contains 14 residues. V dropped 7 bases and J dropped 7; count of bases not matched to a gene: 8. Germline loops: CDR1 WSHSY, CDR2 SAAADI. DNA of the CDR3: TGCGCCAGCAAGGGCGGGGGGGCCTCGAATGAGCAGTTCTTC. Translating it yields CASKGGGASNEQFF.

This chain connects TRBV9 to TRBJ1-2, with 8 bases identical to TRBD1. With 4 bases clipped from V and 8 bases from J, the junction kept 16 bases outside the gene matches. The CDR3 runs to 16 residues. In germline, CDR1 is SGDLS, CDR2 YYNGEE. In DNA form, the CDR3 reads TGTGCCAGCAGCTCAAGGACAGGGACCTCCGCTGGCGGCTACACCTTC. Amino acids: CASSSRTGTSAGGYTF.

This chain uses TRBV24-1 with TRBJ2-3; a weak D match, TRBD1 (6 bases). V dropped 4 bases and J dropped 3 bases, with 19 bases sitting between them. Per germline, CDR1 KGHDR and CDR2 SFDVKD. The length of the CDR3 is 17 residues. CDR3 sequence: CATSDTFFERGTDTQYF. For the CDR3, the DNA is TGTGCCACCAGTGACACCTTCTTCGAAAGGGGGACAGATACGCAGTATTTT.

This clonotype was counted between two and nine times. The J gene is TRBJ2-3, the V gene TRBV5-8; TRBD2 matches 9 bases. The CDR3 runs to 17 residues. Trimming removed 3 bases from V and 0 bases from J; junction bases left unmatched: 8. Germline-derived CDR1 and CDR2 are SGHTS and YDEGEE. Here the CDR3 reads CASSSRLADASTDTQYF. In nucleotides, the CDR3 is TGTGCCAGCAGCTCTAGACTAGCGGATGCTAGCACAGATACGCAGTATTTT.

The chain uses TRBV11-2 and TRBJ2-7; perhaps TRBD1 as D (6 bases). Germline V gives CDR1 SGHAT, CDR2 FQNNGV. V lost 1 base and J 3 bases, leaving 13 bases between the germline ends. This CDR3 is 15 amino acids long. The CDR3 DNA follows: TGTGCCAGCAGCTTAGTGGCAGGGGTCTTCTACGAGCAGTACTTC. It codes for CASSLVAGVFYEQYF.

This clonotype has only a few counts. J is TRBJ2-3 and V is TRBV5-1; D not certain. CDR1 is SGHRS, CDR2 YFSETQ, per germline. V lost 0 bases and J 2 bases, leaving 10 bases between the germline ends. This CDR3 region has 15 residues. The CDR3 DNA is TGCGCCAGCAGCTTGGGCCAGTACTCCACAGATACGCAGTATTTT. This translates into CASSLGQYSTDTQYF.

This rearrangement joins TRBV3-1 to TRBJ2-7; TRBD1 might be the D (6 bases). The V end was cut by 0 bases, the J end by 3 bases, with 12 bases between. The CDR3 has 15 amino acids. CDR1 and CDR2 (germline): LGHDT, YNNKEL (reference sequence). In DNA, the CDR3 is TGTGCCAGCAGCCAAGATCCGAACAGGGTCTACGAGCAGTACTTC. It encodes CASSQDPNRVYEQYF.

This chain links TRBV7-2 with TRBJ2-7, with no clear D. Germline loops: CDR1 SGHTA, CDR2 FQGNSA. Trimming shortened V by 1 base and J by 1 base, and 11 bases separated the two germline ends. The CDR3 covers 15 residues. The CDR3 coding sequence is TGTGCCAGCAGCTTAGATAGGTCGACTTCCTACGAGCAGTACTTC. This gives the protein CASSLDRSTSYEQYF.

The genes are TRBV7-9 and TRBJ1-2; TRBD1 is a possible D gene (6 bases). Germline V gene lookup returns CDR1 SEHNR and CDR2 FQNEAQ (reference sequence). This CDR3 is built from 14 residues. With 5 bases removed from V and 7 bases from J, the gap between germline ends came to 17 bases. The CDR3 loop reads CASSPLQGWGGYTF. The CDR3 DNA sequence: TGTGCCAGCAGCCCCCTACAGGGCTGGGGTGGCTACACCTTC. The complete variable domain, with remaining parts taken from reference TRBV7-9 and TRBJ1-2, reads DTGVSQNPRHKITKRGQNVTFRCDPISEHNRLYWYRQTLGQGPEFLTYFQNEAQLEKSRLLSDRFSAERPKGSFSTLEIQRTEQGDSAMYLCASSPLQGWGGYTFGSGTRLTVV.

This clonotype has just a few counts. V is TRBV10-3 and J is TRBJ2-1; no definite D call. From germline, CDR1 is ENHRY and CDR2 SYGVKD. The CDR3 extends over 13 amino acids. V lost 5 bases to trimming and J lost 3 bases, with 8 bases between them. The CDR3 sequence is CAISKEIYNEQFF. Written as DNA, the CDR3 is TGTGCCATCAGTAAAGAAATCTACAATGAGCAGTTCTTC.

This clonotype was recorded only once. The rearrangement uses TRBV6-2 or TRBV6-3 and TRBJ2-5; 10 bases line up with TRBD2. Germline CDR1 reads MNHEY; CDR2 reads SVGEGT. There are 16 residues in the CDR3. After removal of 4 bases from V and 1 base from J, the junction contained 6 bases not matched to a gene. CDR3 protein: CASSSLLAGSQETQYF. In DNA form, the CDR3 reads TGTGCCAGCAGTTCATTACTAGCGGGGAGCCAAGAGACCCAGTACTTC.